A single T cell receptor beta chain is shown here with its context. Its antigen is not known. The data were obtained in a study of monozygotic twins with inflammatory bowel disease. Broader study findings: IBD-affected twins scored below their healthy co-twins in TCRbeta diversity (inverse Simpson).

The germline gives CDR1 SGHTA, CDR2 FQGNSA. There are 16 residues in the CDR3. For each CDR3 protein, TCRdb gives one entry from its re-call of the 5' RACE reads, without DNA. This specimen shows around 450,000 distinct CDR3 sequences; the ten leading clones hold roughly 2.2%. Material for sequencing was blood. V is TRBV7-2 and J is TRBJ2-7; as DNA is missing, the TRBD2 call by TCRdb cannot be tested. The source is a human donor with ulcerative colitis or Crohn's disease, or a healthy co-twin of an affected twin (not recorded which). This CDR3 reads CASSEKLAGGGYEQYF. The complete variable domain, with remaining parts taken from reference TRBV7-2 and TRBJ2-7, reads GAGVSQSPSNKVTEKGKDVELRCDPISGHTALYWYRQSLGQGLEFLIYFQGNSAPDKSGLPSDRFSAERTGGSVSTLTIQRTQQEDSAVYLCASSEKLAGGGYEQYFGPGTRLTVT.